This note documents a single TCR beta chain sequence. Under the authors' procedure: For nucleated cells, counts were estimated from reference gene primer amplification. Sequenced by immunoSEQ multiplex PCR; TCRdb stores in-frame clones only, minus some. The V and J calls and clone size come from that table; D and trimming were worked out from the DNA. The table has some 200,000 clones, 80% to 85% seen once; the top ten hold approximately 18%. The CDR3 covers 13 residues. V lost 1 base and J lost 11, with 11 bases in between. Germline V lookup: CDR1 LGHDT, CDR2 YNNKEL (reference sequence). The data originate from a study of blood T cell repertoires in COVID-19. Looking at the study overall: Sites in the United States, Italy and Spain provided acute and convalescent COVID-19 samples. Sample material is recorded as cDNA or gDNA derived from T cells, B-cell-depleted T cells, or PBMCs.

This sequence joins TRBV3-1 (or the pseudogene TRBV3-2) and TRBJ1-4, with unresolved D. Material for sequencing was peripheral blood. The receptor was derived from a woman older than 75 with active or convalescent COVID-19. The CDR3: CASSQVIGGKLFF. DNA for the CDR3: TGTGCCAGCAGCCAAGTAATAGGAGGGAAACTGTTTTTT.